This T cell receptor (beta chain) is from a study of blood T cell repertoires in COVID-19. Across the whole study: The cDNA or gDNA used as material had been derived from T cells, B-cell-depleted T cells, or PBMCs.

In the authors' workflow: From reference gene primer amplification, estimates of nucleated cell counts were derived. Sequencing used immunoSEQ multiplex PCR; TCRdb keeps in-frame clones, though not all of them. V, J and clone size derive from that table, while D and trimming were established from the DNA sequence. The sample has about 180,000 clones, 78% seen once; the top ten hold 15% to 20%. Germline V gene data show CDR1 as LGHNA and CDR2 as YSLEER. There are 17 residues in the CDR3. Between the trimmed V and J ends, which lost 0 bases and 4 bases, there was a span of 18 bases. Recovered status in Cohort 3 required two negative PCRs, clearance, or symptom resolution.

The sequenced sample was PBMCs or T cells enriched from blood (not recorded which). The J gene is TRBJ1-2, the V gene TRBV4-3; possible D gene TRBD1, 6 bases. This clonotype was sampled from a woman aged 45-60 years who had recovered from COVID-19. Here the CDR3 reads CASSQDLGRGNTYGYTF. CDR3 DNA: TGCGCCAGCAGCCAAGATCTCGGTAGGGGGAATACCTATGGCTACACCTTC.